This TCR beta chain appears in the sequencing data of a study of CD8+CD57+ T cells in acquired aplastic anemia. At the level of the study: DNA from sorted CD4+ and CD8+ cells averaged about 3.2 ug. Study findings and constraints: Shared by patients and controls, around 27 CD8+ CDR3s were abundant in patients. Researchers reported that CD8+ Simpson's diversity was not significantly different in patients versus controls.

In regard to this clonotype: As yet, its antigen is unknown.

Germline CDR1 reads SGHRS; CDR2 reads YFSETQ. The CDR3 loop spans 14 amino acids. Trimming stripped 6 bases from V and 3 bases from J, with 15 bases between. Investigators profiled TCR beta VDJ and CDR3 from genomic DNA template. TCRdb ran MiXCR on the reads and lists one entry per CDR3 protein. In the table there are roughly 300,000 distinct CDR3 sequences, around 60% of which are singletons. The sequencing sample was made of sorted CD4+, CD8+, or CD8+CD57+ T cells (not recorded which) from PBMCs. The J gene is TRBJ2-5, the V gene TRBV5-1; D gene unclear. This clonotype originated in a human donor with severe aplastic anemia or a healthy control (not recorded which). This CDR3 reads CASTPSPGKETQYF. The CDR3 DNA sequence: TGCGCCAGCACCCCGTCACCCGGAAAAGAGACCCAGTACTTC.